The source of this T cell receptor beta chain is a study of T cells in Graves' hyperthyroidism and ophthalmopathy. Broader study findings: Blood also carried most thyroid clonotypes expanded above 0.001.

TCR beta CDR3 regions were amplified from RNA. With the HTBI primer set, the TCR CDR3 went through a first round of RT-PCR. TCRdb re-called the multiplex PCR reads with MiXCR, one entry per CDR3 protein. The sample carries about 360,000 distinct CDR3 sequences, about 18% recorded once. Isolation of PBMCs was performed on around 9.3 ml fresh peripheral blood. This clonotype was counted many times. Its antigen is unidentified. This CDR3 has 16 amino acids. V lost 2 bases, J lost 5 bases, and 15 bases lay in between. Germline V lookup: CDR1 SGHTA, CDR2 FQGTGA. The chain employs TRBV7-3 and TRBJ2-2; a weak D match, TRBD2 (5 bases). Sequences were obtained from blood. This clonotype was obtained from a woman aged 18 to 35 with Graves' hyperthyroidism. The CDR3 DNA is TGTGCCAGCAGCTTAGTCCCGGGGAGAGATACCGGGGAGCTGTTTTTT. Translated: CASSLVPGRDTGELFF.